This TCR beta chain was sequenced during a study of blood T cell repertoires in COVID-19. Across the whole study: Samples representing acute and convalescent COVID-19 were sourced from the United States, Italy and Spain. T cells, B-cell-depleted T cells, or PBMCs provided the cDNA or gDNA that served as material.

The CDR3 is 18 residues long. Germline V lookup: CDR1 MGHRA, CDR2 YSYEKL. V gave up 0 bases and J gave up 1 base; unmatched junction bases: 9. How the authors handled the data: Estimated nucleated cell counts came from reference gene primer amplification. TCRdb's table, derived via immunoSEQ multiplex PCR, lists solely in-frame clones and lacks some. V and J calls and clone size are given by that table; D and trimming were obtained from the DNA. This table has about 140,000 clones, 65% to 80% appearing once. The chain carries TRBV4-1 and TRBJ1-2, with 9 positions matching TRBD1. This clonotype originated in a man aged 50-60 years with acute or convalescent COVID-19. The sequencing input was peripheral blood. CDR3 region: CASSQERDRVNFNYGYTF. As DNA, the CDR3 is TGCGCCAGCAGCCAAGAGCGGGACAGGGTGAATTTTAACTATGGCTACACCTTC.